The clone carrying this T cell receptor (beta chain) was found once. Its antigen is as yet unknown. The data belong to a study of cytomegalovirus exposure and HLA in healthy donors. The wider study: HLA-typed donors were the source of around 77 million unique TCRs held in an early data release.

The CDR3 totals 12 residues. Trimming cost V 0 bases and J 4 bases, with 3 bases left between them. The germline CDR1 and CDR2 sequences are LGHNA and YNFKEQ. With 60 Vbeta and 13 Jbeta primers, the PCR was carried out. Some clones are missing from TCRdb's copy, which holds only in-frame ones; the method was immunoSEQ multiplex PCR. Of hundreds of thousands of clones in the sample, more than 60% are singletons; the top ten hold about 0.23%. Whole-study results and caveats: Another analysis was done later, and it associated roughly 15,000 TCR beta sequences with HLA alleles at 0.05 false discovery rate. The study flagged some 170 TCR beta chains as cytomegalovirus-associated.

This TCR was recovered from a girl under 10 years old in good health and CMV-seronegative. Sequencing was performed on PBMCs. The chain joins TRBV4-2 to TRBJ1-2; D gene uncertain. This CDR3 is CASSQDSYGYTF. The CDR3, as DNA: TGTGCCAGCAGCCAAGACAGCTATGGCTACACCTTC.